The 21 T cell receptor beta chains reported below all come from one sample, sequenced in a study of OX40 agonist ivuxolimab in advanced cancers. Measured with immunoSEQ multiplex PCR; TCRdb has only the in-frame clones, and not every one. The sample yields about 19,000 clones, nearly 70% seen once. The sequenced sample was CD4+ or CD8+ T cells sorted from blood, obtained in a trial of the OX40 agonist ivuxolimab. These receptors came from an adult with an advanced solid tumor such as melanoma, head and neck, liver or kidney cancer.

The V gene is TRBV6-6, the J gene TRBJ1-3; 7 bases line up with TRBD1. The CDR3 has 15 residues. J was trimmed by 0 bases and V by 5 bases; bases with no gene match: 4. CDR1 MNHNY and CDR2 SVGAGI come from the germline V gene (reference sequence). CDR3 coding DNA: TGTGCCAGCAGTCGGGACAGCCTCTCTGGAAACACCATATATTTT. It yields the protein CASSRDSLSGNTIYF.

This clone was counted a few times. The V call is TRBV28, the J call TRBJ1-1, with unresolved D. The V end was cut by 4 bases, the J end by 1 base, with 4 bases between. The CDR3 has 12 residues. Germline V lookup: CDR1 MDHEN, CDR2 SYDVKM. CDR3 loop: CASSWRNTEAFF. DNA for the CDR3: TGTGCCAGCAGTTGGCGGAACACTGAAGCTTTCTTT.

This CDR3 reads CASSLEAGGAYNSPLHF. In nucleotides, the CDR3 is TGTGCCAGCAGCTTAGAGGCAGGGGGCGCCTATAATTCACCCCTCCACTTT. The chain combines TRBV7-2 with TRBJ1-6; 8 bases fit TRBD1. CDR1 is SGHTA and CDR2 is FQGNSA in the germline V gene. The CDR3 runs 17 residues. V lost 1 base to trimming and J lost 2 bases; unmatched junction nucleotides: 4.

In this sample, this clone turned up a few times. The chain carries TRBV5-1 and TRBJ1-5, with D tentatively TRBD1 (6 bases). Germline lookup yields CDR1 SGHRS and CDR2 YFSETQ. V gave up 0 bases and J gave up 3 bases, with 10 bases separating them. The CDR3 length is 15 residues. CDR3 in DNA: TGCGCCAGCAGCTTGGATGACAGGTTCAATCAGCCCCAGCATTTT. Encoded protein: CASSLDDRFNQPQHF.

The chain is built from TRBV27 and TRBJ2-5; 9 positions agree with TRBD1. This CDR3 spans 14 amino acids. With 6 bases clipped from V and 3 bases from J, the junction kept 5 bases outside the gene matches. The germline CDR1 and CDR2 sequences are MNHEY and SMNVEV (reference sequence). The chain's CDR3 is CASRGQGPKETQYF. As DNA, the CDR3 is TGTGCCAGCAGGGGACAGGGTCCAAAAGAGACCCAGTACTTC.

This clone was seen a handful of times. This chain joins TRBV9 and TRBJ2-1; 9 nucleotides line up with TRBD1. The CDR3 spans 14 residues. J gave up 6 bases and V 4 bases, and 5 bases lay outside the gene matches. Germline CDR1 SGDLS, CDR2 YYNGEE. In DNA form, the CDR3 reads TGTGCCAGCAGCTCTTCGACAGGGGGCAATGAGCAGTTCTTC. Its translation is CASSSSTGGNEQFF.

The sample holds a few counts of this clone. The chain carries TRBV7-9 and TRBJ2-7; D not certain. The germline V gene has CDR1 SEHNR and CDR2 FQNEAQ (reference sequence). V was shortened by 4 bases and J by 3 bases, with 7 bases between the two germline ends. This CDR3 spans 12 amino acids. CDR3 coding DNA: TGTGCCAGCAGCTCGACCTTCTACGAGCAGTACTTC. Translating gives CASSSTFYEQYF.

The V gene is TRBV12-5, the J gene TRBJ1-6, with D hard to call. Between the trimmed V and J ends, which lost 7 bases and 7 bases, there was a span of 11 bases. CDR3 length: 13 amino acids. Germline V gene sequence: CDR1 LGHNT, CDR2 FRNRAP. The CDR3 here is CASAYLNNSPLHF. CDR3 DNA sequence: TGTGCTAGTGCCTACTTAAACAATTCACCCCTCCACTTT.

The chain uses TRBV6-6 and TRBJ1-2; D is possibly TRBD1 (5 bases). The CDR3 is 14 residues long. V was trimmed by 4 bases and J by 6 bases, leaving 15 bases between them. Germline CDR1 and CDR2: MNHNY and SVGAGI (reference sequence). The CDR3 DNA is TGTGCCAGCAGTTGGGTGGGGCGCGGGGATGGCTACACCTTC. Protein sequence: CASSWVGRGDGYTF.

This chain connects TRBV21-1 to TRBJ1-2. TRBV21-1 is noted as a pseudogene. This CDR3 has 15 residues. The CDR3 DNA reads TGTGCCAGCAGCAAAGGGGAGGGACCGAACTATGGCTACACCTTC. Translated: CASSKGEGPNYGYTF.

There are a few counts of this clone. The V gene is TRBV21-1, the J gene TRBJ2-3; TRBD2 is the table's D call, not checked against the DNA. TRBV21-1 is deemed a pseudogene. CDR3 size: 12 residues. The CDR3 sequence: CASSGSGDTQYF. CDR3 sequence (DNA): TGTGCCAGCAGTGGATCGGGAGATACGCAGTATTTT.

The chain recombines TRBV6-5 with TRBJ2-3, with a tentative D call TRBD1 (6 bases). This CDR3 has 16 amino acids. Germline CDR1 is MNHEY and CDR2 is SVGAGI. Trimming stripped 4 bases from V and 6 bases from J, with 20 bases between. CDR3 amino acids: CASSSLAQGQSDTQYF. CDR3 coding DNA: TGTGCCAGCAGTTCCCTCGCGCAGGGGCAGTCGGATACGCAGTATTTT.

The chain joins TRBV6-4 to TRBJ2-7; 10 nucleotides agree with TRBD1. Germline assignment: CDR1 MRHNA and CDR2 SNTAGT. J gave up 3 bases and V 7 bases, and 3 bases lay outside the gene matches. This CDR3 is built from 13 residues. The CDR3: CASTRTGGYEQYF. The DNA for the CDR3 is TGTGCCAGCACCCGGACAGGGGGCTACGAGCAGTACTTC.

The chain has TRBV19 and TRBJ1-4; D possibly corresponds to TRBD1 (6 bases). V was shortened by 5 bases and J by 4 bases, with 14 bases between the two germline ends. This CDR3 has 15 amino acids. Germline values: CDR1 LNHDA, CDR2 SQIVND (reference sequence). The CDR3 coding sequence is TGTGCCAGTAGTGACTACAGGGAAAGTAATGAAAAACTGTTTTTT. Protein product: CASSDYRESNEKLFF.

This clone was recorded once. The chain links TRBV6-5 to TRBJ2-5; 9 nucleotides match TRBD2. With 2 bases clipped from V and 5 bases from J, the junction kept 3 bases outside the gene matches. Germline values: CDR1 MNHEY, CDR2 SVGAGI. This CDR3 is 14 amino acids long. CDR3 in DNA: TGTGCCAGCAGTTACGGCGGGGGGGCCGAGACCCAGTACTTC. It codes for CASSYGGGAETQYF.

CDR3 loop: CASSLWFGEASGSPETQYF. In nucleotides, the CDR3 is TGTGCCAGCAGTTTATGGTTTGGGGAGGCTAGCGGGAGCCCTGAGACCCAGTACTTC. The chain couples TRBV28 to TRBJ2-5; 10 bases agree with TRBD2. Germline V gives CDR1 MDHEN, CDR2 SYDVKM. The CDR3 extends over 19 amino acids. V shed 0 bases and J 5 bases; nucleotides not matched to a gene: 15.

The rearrangement links TRBV28 to TRBJ2-7, with D tentatively TRBD2 (6 bases). Trimming left V 4 bases short and J 0 bases short, with 13 bases between. Germline lookup yields CDR1 MDHEN and CDR2 SYDVKM. The CDR3 covers 15 residues. The CDR3 loop reads CASSSGGEASYEQYF. The CDR3 DNA reads TGTGCCAGCAGTTCCGGCGGGGAGGCCTCCTACGAGCAGTACTTC. Full variable domain (missing parts from reference TRBV28 and TRBJ2-7): DVKVTQSSRYLVKRTGEKVFLECVQDMDHENMFWYRQDPGLGLRLIYFSYDVKMKEKGDIPEGYSVSREKKERFSLILESASTNQTSMYLCASSSGGEASYEQYFGPGTRLTVT.

The chain links TRBV7-6 to TRBJ2-5, with 8 bases matching TRBD1. The length of the CDR3 is 14 residues. Trimming cost V 5 bases and J 5 bases; bases outside gene matches: 7. CDR1 and CDR2 from the germline V gene are SGHVS and FNYEAQ. The CDR3 coding sequence is TGTGCCAGCAGCCTTACAGGGGGACGGGAGACCCAGTACTTC. This codes for CASSLTGGRETQYF.

This sequence joins TRBV18 and TRBJ2-5, with TRBD1 matching 8 bases. The J segment lost 2 bases and the V segment lost 3 bases, leaving 8 bases of the junction unmatched. From germline, CDR1 is KGHSH and CDR2 LQKENI. This CDR3 is 16 amino acids long. The chain's CDR3 is CASSPIGTGAQETQYF. The CDR3 DNA follows: TGTGCCAGCTCACCGATCGGGACAGGTGCACAAGAGACCCAGTACTTC.

V and J are TRBV27 and TRBJ1-4; TRBD1 might be the D (5 bases). V was shortened by 5 bases and J by 8 bases, with 18 bases between the two germline ends. The CDR3 has 15 amino acids. The V gene's germline CDR1 is MNHEY and CDR2 SMNVEV (reference sequence). The CDR3 nucleotides read TGTGCCAGCAGTCCTCAGGGCGGAGGAATGGAAAAACTGTTTTTT. Residues: CASSPQGGGMEKLFF.

For this clone: At the DNA level, this CDR3 is encoded by other sequences in the same sample as well. The V gene is TRBV19, the J gene TRBJ2-7; D unresolved. The germline V and J ends were trimmed by 1 base and 2 bases, with 6 bases remaining between them. The CDR3 totals 13 residues. CDR1 is LNHDA, CDR2 SQIVND, per germline (reference sequence). The CDR3 protein is CASSIGPPYEQYF. The CDR3 nucleotides read TGTGCCAGTAGTATAGGCCCCCCCTACGAGCAGTACTTC.